This T cell receptor (beta chain) was sequenced in a study of blood T cell repertoires in COVID-19. This clone has only one observation. Self-reported history from a screening survey and questionnaire set each donor's cohort. This CDR3 has 15 amino acids. CDR1 is MNHEY and CDR2 is SMNVEV in the germline V gene (reference sequence). Trimming stripped 5 bases from V and 7 bases from J, with 15 bases between. Clones were sequenced by immunoSEQ multiplex PCR, and TCRdb holds only the in-frame ones, with some missing. The sample lists fewer than 350,000 clones, about 89% seen once, with over 4% in the top ten.

The rearrangement uses TRBV27 and TRBJ1-6; D might be TRBD1 (6 bases). Sequenced material: PBMCs or T cells enriched from blood (not recorded which). The source is a man aged 60-69 years who had recovered from COVID-19. CDR3: CASSPQGRVNSPLHF. DNA for the CDR3: TGTGCCAGCAGTCCGCAGGGGCGGGTCAATTCACCCCTCCACTTT.